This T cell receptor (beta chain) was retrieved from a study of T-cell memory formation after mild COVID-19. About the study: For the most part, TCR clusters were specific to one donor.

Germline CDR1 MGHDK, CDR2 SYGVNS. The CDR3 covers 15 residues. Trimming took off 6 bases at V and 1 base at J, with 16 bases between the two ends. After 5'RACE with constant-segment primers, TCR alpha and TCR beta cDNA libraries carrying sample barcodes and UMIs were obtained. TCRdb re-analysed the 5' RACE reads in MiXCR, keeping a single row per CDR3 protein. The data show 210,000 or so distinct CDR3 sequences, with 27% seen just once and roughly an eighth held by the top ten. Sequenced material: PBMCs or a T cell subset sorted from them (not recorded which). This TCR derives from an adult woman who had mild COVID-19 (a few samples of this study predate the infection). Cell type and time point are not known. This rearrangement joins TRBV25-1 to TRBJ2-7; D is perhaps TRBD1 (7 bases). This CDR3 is CASSSTGEESYEQYF. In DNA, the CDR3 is TGTGCCAGCAGCTCCACAGGGGAGGAATCCTACGAGCAGTACTTC.